The 3 T cell receptor beta chains given below trace back to one sample, sequenced in a study of cytomegalovirus exposure and HLA in healthy donors. It was with 60 Vbeta and 13 Jbeta primers that the PCR ran. TCRdb's copy holds only in-frame clones and misses some; the assay was immunoSEQ multiplex PCR. The table has 180,000 or so clones, 76% seen once. Sample: PBMCs. All receptors come from a female donor in good health and CMV-seronegative.

This chain joins TRBV27 and TRBJ2-3; TRBD1 is a possible D gene (6 bases). CDR1 is MNHEY, CDR2 SMNVEV, per germline (reference sequence). With 9 bases removed from V and 1 base from J, the gap between germline ends came to 20 bases. The CDR3 is made up of 16 amino acids. The DNA for the CDR3 is TGTGCCAGGTCCGGGACACTCAAAAGGGGCACAGATACGCAGTATTTT. It specifies CARSGTLKRGTDTQYF.

The chain recombines TRBV5-6 with TRBJ1-1, with D hard to call. CDR1 and CDR2 (germline): SGHDT, YYEEEE. The CDR3 loop spans 14 amino acids. Deletions cut 0 bases from V and 1 base from J, with 7 bases between. The CDR3 is CASSLVPGNTEAFF. The CDR3, as DNA: TGTGCCAGCAGCTTGGTTCCAGGGAACACTGAAGCTTTCTTT. The full variable domain, in which reference TRBV5-6 and TRBJ1-1 provide the parts outside the CDR3, is DAGVTQSPTHLIKTRGQQVTLRCSPKSGHDTVSWYQQALGQGPQFIFQYYEEEERQRGNFPDRFSGHQFPNYSSELNVNALLLGDSALYLCASSLVPGNTEAFFGQGTRLTVV.

The rearrangement links TRBV5-5 to TRBJ1-2; D perhaps matches TRBD1 (5 bases). CDR1 SGHKS and CDR2 YYEKEE come from the germline V gene (reference sequence). CDR3 length: 14 amino acids. Trimming removed 4 bases at V and 4 bases at J, with 14 bases between. CDR3 protein: CASSHLGAAYGYTF. The CDR3 DNA follows: TGTGCCAGCAGCCACTTAGGGGCGGCCTATGGCTACACCTTC.